One sample yielded the 23 T cell receptor beta chains listed below, sequenced in a study of blood T cell repertoires in COVID-19. The method was immunoSEQ multiplex PCR; TCRdb's version includes in-frame clones alone and lacks a portion of them. Here the sample spans 90,000 to 130,000 clones, 88% being singletons. Sample: peripheral blood. These TCRs come from a human donor in a cohort sampled during active COVID-19.

The chain is built from TRBV6-5 and TRBJ2-3; no reliable D call. The CDR3 sequence is 15 residues long. Germline V gene lookup returns CDR1 MNHEY and CDR2 SVGAGI. Trimming took off 7 bases at V and 5 bases at J, with 19 bases between the two ends. The CDR3 DNA follows: TGTGCCAGCACTAAAATGGCTAGTGTGAGAGATACGCAGTATTTT. Its protein product is CASTKMASVRDTQYF.

This chain uses TRBV3-1 (or the pseudogene TRBV3-2) with TRBJ2-3; 8 nucleotides line up with TRBD2. The V and J ends lost 5 bases and 4 bases, in that order; junction bases with no gene match: 8. This CDR3 is 15 amino acids long. Germline CDR1 and CDR2: LGHDT and YNNKEL (reference sequence). CDR3 amino acids: CASSSGVLAADTQYF. In DNA, the CDR3 is TGTGCCAGCAGCTCAGGGGTACTAGCGGCAGATACGCAGTATTTT.

J is TRBJ2-7 and V is TRBV29-1; TRBD1 might be the D (7 bases). V was clipped by 1 base and J by 7 bases, with 14 bases between them. The V gene's germline CDR1 is SQVTM and CDR2 ANQGSEA. The CDR3 is 13 amino acids. CDR3 DNA sequence: TGCAGCGTTGAAGTTGGACAGGCGGGGGAGCAGTACTTC. This translates into CSVEVGQAGEQYF.

This chain uses TRBV6-6 with TRBJ2-1, with D tentatively TRBD2 (6 bases). Trimming took 5 bases from V and 7 from J, leaving 24 bases between them. CDR1 is MNHNY and CDR2 is SVGAGI in the germline V gene (reference sequence). The CDR3 has 17 amino acids. The CDR3 sequence: CASSLRGNGGTGNEQFF. The CDR3, as DNA: TGTGCCAGCAGTCTCCGGGGGAACGGGGGAACTGGGAATGAGCAGTTCTTC.

This sequence joins TRBV10-3 and TRBJ1-5; D possibly corresponds to TRBD1 (5 bases). The CDR3 sequence is 14 residues long. Germline values: CDR1 ENHRY, CDR2 SYGVKD. Deletions cut 3 bases from V and 4 bases from J, with 10 bases between. The CDR3 sequence is CAISEQVSNQPQHF. Here the CDR3 DNA reads TGTGCCATCAGTGAACAGGTTTCGAATCAGCCCCAGCATTTT.

This clone showed up just a few times. V and J are TRBV5-1 and TRBJ2-3; 9 bases are a match to TRBD2. Germline V CDR1 and CDR2: SGHRS, YFSETQ. CDR3 length: 14 amino acids. V lost 5 bases to trimming and J lost 5 bases; unmatched junction nucleotides: 6. CDR3 loop: CASRLAGMEDTQYF. Here the CDR3 DNA reads TGCGCCAGCAGGCTAGCGGGAATGGAAGATACGCAGTATTTT.

The chain carries TRBV7-9 and TRBJ2-3; 11 bases line up with TRBD2. Germline values: CDR1 SEHNR, CDR2 FQNEAQ (reference sequence). V was clipped by 4 bases and J by 0 bases; unmatched bases: 9. CDR3 length: 18 amino acids. Here the CDR3 reads CASSSIAGGLGSTDTQYF. As DNA, the CDR3 is TGTGCCAGCAGCTCGATAGCGGGGGGGCTCGGGAGCACAGATACGCAGTATTTT.

The rearrangement joins TRBV2 to TRBJ2-7; TRBD1 matches 7 bases. The ends lost 5 bases at V and 6 bases at J; junction bases unmatched: 25. This CDR3 has 19 residues. CDR1 is SNHLY and CDR2 is FYNNEI in the germline V gene. CDR3 nucleotides: TGTGCCAGCAGTCACACTCCGGGACAGCCAAACCTCCTGACCGGCGAGCAGTACTTC. Amino acid sequence: CASSHTPGQPNLLTGEQYF.

The chain carries TRBV9 and TRBJ2-5; D possibly corresponds to TRBD2 (7 bases). The CDR3 consists of 20 residues. V dropped 4 bases and J dropped 3 bases, with 31 bases sitting between them. CDR1 and CDR2 from the germline V gene are SGDLS and YYNGEE. This chain's CDR3 is CASSPSKGRGTRGIKETQYF. The CDR3 DNA reads TGTGCCAGCAGCCCCTCGAAGGGGAGGGGGACGAGGGGGATCAAAGAGACCCAGTACTTC.

V is TRBV27 and J is TRBJ1-4; 7 nucleotides align to TRBD1. CDR1 MNHEY and CDR2 SMNVEV come from the germline V gene (reference sequence). This CDR3 region has 15 residues. V lost 5 bases to trimming and J lost 5 bases; unmatched junction nucleotides: 8. The CDR3 nucleotides read TGTGCCAGCAGTCGACGACAGGGCGAGAATGAAAAACTGTTTTTT. This sequence encodes CASSRRQGENEKLFF.

This chain links TRBV5-1 with TRBJ1-1; 9 nucleotides match TRBD1. Trimming cost V 2 bases and J 5 bases; bases outside gene matches: 10. This CDR3 has 16 amino acids. Per the germline V gene, CDR1 is SGHRS and CDR2 is YFSETQ. In DNA form, the CDR3 reads TGCGCCAGCAGCTTTTCGACAGGGGGGATAGGGACTGAAGCTTTCTTT. Amino acids: CASSFSTGGIGTEAFF.

The chain has TRBV5-1 and TRBJ2-7; 10 bases agree with TRBD2. The germline V gene has CDR1 SGHRS and CDR2 YFSETQ. CDR3 length equals 14 residues. V lost 1 base and J lost 7; bases outside the gene matches: 5. This CDR3 reads CASSLLAGAREQYF. Here the CDR3 DNA reads TGCGCCAGCAGCTTGCTAGCGGGAGCACGGGAGCAGTACTTC.

This sequence joins TRBV5-1 and TRBJ2-5, with 7 bases aligning to TRBD2. Trimming at V came to 0 bases and at J to 7 bases, leaving 6 bases not matched to a gene. The CDR3 is 14 residues long. The germline gives CDR1 SGHRS, CDR2 YFSETQ. CDR3 nucleotide sequence: TGCGCCAGCAGCTTGGGTCTGCGCGGGGGGACCCAGTACTTC. This gives the protein CASSLGLRGGTQYF.

CDR3 amino acids: CASSGLAGSNNEQFF. The CDR3 DNA follows: TGTGCCAGCAGCGGACTAGCGGGGAGTAACAATGAGCAGTTCTTC. The rearrangement uses TRBV3-1 (or the pseudogene TRBV3-2) and TRBJ2-1, with TRBD2 identical over 12 bases. The CDR3 sequence is 15 residues long. With V trimmed by 5 bases and J by 5 bases, 4 bases remained unmatched. Germline CDR1 and CDR2: LGHDT and YNNKEL (reference sequence).

The table lists this clone with a count of one. J is TRBJ1-2 and V is TRBV10-3; TRBD1 agrees at 10 bases. From germline, CDR1 is ENHRY and CDR2 SYGVKD. This CDR3 spans 14 amino acids. With 3 bases clipped from V and 10 bases from J, the junction kept 8 bases outside the gene matches. CDR3 amino acids: CAISEGRDRGPYTF. The CDR3 nucleotides read TGTGCCATCAGTGAAGGAAGGGACAGGGGTCCCTACACCTTC.

The CDR3 protein is CASSQRAGATNEKLFF. The CDR3 DNA follows: TGTGCCAGCAGCCAAAGGGCGGGTGCAACTAATGAAAAACTGTTTTTT. The chain is built from TRBV14 and TRBJ1-4; D is unresolved. There are 16 residues in the CDR3. V lost 2 bases to trimming and J lost 0 bases, with 10 bases between them. CDR1 and CDR2 from the germline V gene are SGHDN and FVKESK.

The chain is built from TRBV4-1 and TRBJ1-6; D possibly corresponds to TRBD1 (6 bases). Germline CDR1 is MGHRA and CDR2 is YSYEKL. Trimming took off 0 bases at V and 6 bases at J, with 9 bases between the two ends. This CDR3 is 15 amino acids long. CDR3 region: CASSQERRGNSPLHF. CDR3 DNA sequence: TGCGCCAGCAGCCAAGAACGCAGGGGTAATTCACCCCTCCACTTT.

The genes are TRBV3-1 (or the pseudogene TRBV3-2) and TRBJ1-2; D remains ambiguous. The CDR3 is 14 amino acids. The V end was cut by 0 bases, the J end by 4 bases, with 9 bases between. CDR1 and CDR2 from the germline V gene are LGHDT and YNNKEL (reference sequence). The CDR3 DNA sequence: TGTGCCAGCAGCCAAGACACCGGCGGCTATGGCTACACCTTC. Translating it yields CASSQDTGGYGYTF.

V and J are TRBV14 and TRBJ1-1, with D possibly TRBD1 on 5 matching bases. Looked up from germline, CDR1 is SGHDN and CDR2 is FVKESK. V was shortened by 4 bases and J by 1 base, with 13 bases between the two germline ends. This CDR3 is 15 amino acids long. Here the CDR3 reads CASSRTYGANTEAFF. In nucleotides, the CDR3 is TGTGCCAGCAGCCGAACGTATGGGGCGAACACTGAAGCTTTCTTT.

J is TRBJ1-1 and V is TRBV6-5, with D unresolved. The germline V and J ends were trimmed by 6 bases and 3 bases, with 11 bases remaining between them. CDR3 length: 13 residues. Looked up from germline, CDR1 is MNHEY and CDR2 is SVGAGI. The CDR3 nucleotides are TGTGCCAGCAGGCCCAACGGGTACACTGAAGCTTTCTTT. It translates to CASRPNGYTEAFF.

The chain joins TRBV18 to TRBJ2-7, with 10 nucleotides matching TRBD2. CDR3 length equals 16 residues. Germline V gene sequence: CDR1 KGHSH, CDR2 LQKENI. V lost 3 bases to trimming and J lost 5 bases; unmatched junction nucleotides: 10. CDR3 nucleotides: TGTGCCAGCTCACCGAGAGGAAGCGGGAGGGCCGACGAGCAGTACTTC. Amino acid sequence: CASSPRGSGRADEQYF. Filled out from reference TRBV18 and TRBJ2-7, the complete variable domain reads NAGVMQNPRHLVRRRGQEARLRCSPMKGHSHVYWYRQLPEEGLKFMVYLQKENIIDESGMPKERFSAEFPKEGPSILRIQQVVRGDSAAYFCASSPRGSGRADEQYFGPGTRLTVT.

The chain joins TRBV5-4 to TRBJ2-2, with 8 positions matching TRBD2. This CDR3 is built from 15 residues. Looked up from germline, CDR1 is SGHNT and CDR2 is YYREEE (reference sequence). Germline trimming cut 4 bases from V and 2 bases from J; bases unmatched to any gene: 4. Written as DNA, the CDR3 is TGTGCCAGCAGCGAAGCGGGGGCCAACACCGGGGAGCTGTTTTTT. Its translation is CASSEAGANTGELFF.

The CDR3 is CASSFPANTGELFF. The CDR3 region has the DNA TGTGCCAGCAGCTTTCCAGCGAACACCGGGGAGCTGTTTTTT. J is TRBJ2-2 and V is TRBV5-5; D is unresolved. The CDR3 is 14 amino acids. Trimming left V 2 bases short and J 0 bases short, with 5 bases between. Germline assignment: CDR1 SGHKS and CDR2 YYEKEE (reference sequence).